This record concerns one TCR beta chain sequence. The V gene lost 5 bases and the J gene lost 5 bases, with 18 bases spanning the gap. The CDR3 loop spans 15 amino acids. Germline loops: CDR1 SNHLY, CDR2 FYNNEI. The data stem from a study of shared clonotypes between healthy human individuals. Terminally differentiated effector memory CD45RA+ cells were left out of the naive CD8 fraction, which was CD45RO-negative and positively selected for CCR7. Generated by immunoSEQ multiplex PCR, the TCRdb table keeps only in-frame clones and is missing some. The data hold approximately 810,000 clones, with about 91% observed a single time.

The specimen sequenced was naive CD8+ T cells sorted from blood. The receptor was derived from a man under 40 in good health. V is TRBV2 and J is TRBJ2-5, with TRBD1 as a possible D gene (5 bases). CDR3 in amino acids: CASSSRVLVTETQYF. The CDR3 DNA is TGTGCCAGCAGTTCCAGGGTCCTGGTCACGGAGACCCAGTACTTC.